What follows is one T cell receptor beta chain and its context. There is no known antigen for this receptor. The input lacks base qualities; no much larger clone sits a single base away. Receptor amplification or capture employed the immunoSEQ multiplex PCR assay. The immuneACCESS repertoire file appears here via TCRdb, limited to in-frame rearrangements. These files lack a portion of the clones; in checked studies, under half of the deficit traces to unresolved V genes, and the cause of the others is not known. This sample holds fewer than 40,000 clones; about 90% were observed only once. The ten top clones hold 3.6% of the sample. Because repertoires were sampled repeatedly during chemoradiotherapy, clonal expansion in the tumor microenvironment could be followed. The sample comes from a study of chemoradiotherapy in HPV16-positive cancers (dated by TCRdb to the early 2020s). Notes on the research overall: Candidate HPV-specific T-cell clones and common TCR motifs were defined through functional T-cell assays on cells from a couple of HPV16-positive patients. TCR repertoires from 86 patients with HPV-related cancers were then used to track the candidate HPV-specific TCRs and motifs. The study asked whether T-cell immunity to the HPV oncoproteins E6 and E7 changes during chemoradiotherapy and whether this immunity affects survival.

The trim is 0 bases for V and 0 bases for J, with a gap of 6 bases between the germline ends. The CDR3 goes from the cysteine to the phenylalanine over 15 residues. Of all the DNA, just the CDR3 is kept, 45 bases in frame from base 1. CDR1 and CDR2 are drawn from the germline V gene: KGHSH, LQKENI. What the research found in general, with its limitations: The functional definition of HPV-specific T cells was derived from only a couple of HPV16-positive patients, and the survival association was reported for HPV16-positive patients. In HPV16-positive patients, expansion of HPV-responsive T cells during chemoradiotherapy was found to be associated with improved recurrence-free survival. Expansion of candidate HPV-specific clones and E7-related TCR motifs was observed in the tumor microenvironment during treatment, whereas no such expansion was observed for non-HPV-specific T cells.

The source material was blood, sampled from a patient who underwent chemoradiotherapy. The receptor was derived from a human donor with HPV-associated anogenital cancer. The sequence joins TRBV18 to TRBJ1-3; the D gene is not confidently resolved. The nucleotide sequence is TGTGCCAGCTCACCACCTGTGAGCTCTGGAAACACCATATATTTT. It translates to CASSPPVSSGNTIYF.